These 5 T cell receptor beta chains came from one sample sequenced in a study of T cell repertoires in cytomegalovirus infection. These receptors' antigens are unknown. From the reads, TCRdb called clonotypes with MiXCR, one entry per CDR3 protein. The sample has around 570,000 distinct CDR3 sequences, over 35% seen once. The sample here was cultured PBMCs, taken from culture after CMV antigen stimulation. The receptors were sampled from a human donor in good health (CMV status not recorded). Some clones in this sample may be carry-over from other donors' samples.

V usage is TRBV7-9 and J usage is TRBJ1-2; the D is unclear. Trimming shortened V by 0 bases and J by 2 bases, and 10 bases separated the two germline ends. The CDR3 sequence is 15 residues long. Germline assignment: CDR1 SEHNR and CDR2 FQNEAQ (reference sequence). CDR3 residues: CASSLAPVRNYGYTF. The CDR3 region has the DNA TGTGCCAGCAGCTTAGCGCCGGTGAGAAACTATGGCTACACCTTC.

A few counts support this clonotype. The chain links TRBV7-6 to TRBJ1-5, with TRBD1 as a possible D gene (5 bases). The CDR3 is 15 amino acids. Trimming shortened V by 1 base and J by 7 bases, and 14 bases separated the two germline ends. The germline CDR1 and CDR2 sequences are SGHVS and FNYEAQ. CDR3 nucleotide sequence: TGTGCCAGCAGCTTAGGAGGAGGGGCCAACCAGCCCCAGCATTTT. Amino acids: CASSLGGGANQPQHF.

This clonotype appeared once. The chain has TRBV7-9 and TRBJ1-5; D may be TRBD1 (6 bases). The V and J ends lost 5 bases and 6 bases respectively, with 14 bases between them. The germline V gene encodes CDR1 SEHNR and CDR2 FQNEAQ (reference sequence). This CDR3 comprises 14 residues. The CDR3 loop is CASSVTGMGQPQHF. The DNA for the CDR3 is TGTGCCAGCAGCGTAACAGGGATGGGTCAGCCCCAGCATTTT.

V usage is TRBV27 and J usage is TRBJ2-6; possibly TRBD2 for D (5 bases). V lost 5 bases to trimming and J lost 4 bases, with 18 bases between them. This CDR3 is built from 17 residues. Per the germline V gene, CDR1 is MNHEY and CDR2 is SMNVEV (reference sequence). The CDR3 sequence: CASSPEQRASGANVLTF. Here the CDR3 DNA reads TGTGCCAGCAGTCCGGAACAGAGGGCGTCCGGGGCCAACGTCCTGACTTTC.

The CDR3 reads CASSPFWMTGSTDTQYF. The CDR3 DNA sequence: TGTGCCAGCAGCCCATTCTGGATGACAGGTAGCACAGATACGCAGTATTTT. This chain links TRBV7-2 with TRBJ2-3; D perhaps matches TRBD1 (6 bases). V lost 5 bases, J lost 0 bases, and 18 bases lay in between. The germline V gene encodes CDR1 SGHTA and CDR2 FQGNSA. The CDR3 totals 17 residues.